A selection of T cell receptor beta chains follows, all from one sample in a study of T cell repertoires in cytomegalovirus infection. These receptors have no known antigen. TCRdb fed the reads into MiXCR, producing one record per CDR3 protein. The top ten clones hold 15% to 20% of a sample with about 700,000 distinct CDR3 sequences, around a third of them seen once. The sequences come from cultured PBMCs, collected from culture after CMV antigen stimulation. All receptors derive from a human donor in good health (CMV status not recorded). Some clones in this sample may be carry-over from other donors' samples. Each CDR3 is given with its conserved first and last residue. A D gene is named only where the DNA matches it firmly. A clone size is listed for some rows: how often the clone was seen (once, few, many), or a class if it is expanded.

-,TRBJ2-4,many,TRBV7-2,TGTGCCAGCAGCGCACCCGGACTGGGCGGAGACATTCAGTACTTC,CASSAPGLGGDIQYF
-,TRBJ2-5,few,TRBV7-2,TGTGCCAGCAGCTTATTCGTGATGGGACGAGAGACCCAGTACTTC,CASSLFVMGRETQYF
-,TRBJ1-2,-,TRBV6-1,TGTGCCAGCACCCAGACCCAGACCTATGGCTACACCTTC,CASTQTQTYGYTF
TRBD1,TRBJ2-1,many,TRBV7-2,TGTGCCAGCAGAAGACAGGGGGCAAGGAATGAGCAGTTCTTC,CASRRQGARNEQFF
-,TRBJ1-2,-,TRBV7-6,TGTGCCAGCAGCCTGGACAGCCTGGTTGGCTACACCTTC,CASSLDSLVGYTF
-,TRBJ2-3,few,TRBV7-2,TGTGCCTCACGAAATAGCGGCACAGATACGCAGTATTTT,CASRNSGTDTQYF
-,TRBJ2-7,-,TRBV27,TGTGCCAGCAGCCCGATTTCAGGGGTAGACATCTACGAGCAGTACTTC,CASSPISGVDIYEQYF
-,TRBJ2-5,-,TRBV4-2,TGTGCCAGCAGCCAAAGGGGAGCGGACAGGTCGGGGGGAGAGACCCAGTACTTC,CASSQRGADRSGGETQYF
-,TRBJ2-2,-,TRBV11-2,TGTGCCAGCAGCCTAAGGGCGTTAGACACCGGGGAGCTGTTTTTT,CASSLRALDTGELFF
-,TRBJ2-3,-,TRBV4-3,TGCGCCAGCAGCCAAGAAAAGGTTGTACAAGGTCGTGCAGATACGCAGTATTTT,CASSQEKVVQGRADTQYF
-,TRBJ2-1,-,TRBV7-9,TGTGCCAGCAGCTTAGCGCGGGACCGGGGCAAGCAGTTCTTC,CASSLARDRGKQFF
-,TRBJ1-1,-,TRBV9,TGTGCCAGCAGCCCCTCTACGACAGCGAACACTGAAGCTTTCTTT,CASSPSTTANTEAFF
-,TRBJ2-7,-,TRBV28,TGTGCCAGCACCACACCGGCGGGACGGTCGGTATTTGGGCAGTACTTC,CASTTPAGRSVFGQYF
-,TRBJ2-2,-,TRBV6-6,TGTGCCAGCAGCCGGCTTGGGGGGCTAACCACGGGCACCGGGGAGCTGTTTTTT,CASSRLGGLTTGTGELFF
-,TRBJ1-4,-,TRBV5-1,TGCGCCAGCAGCTTGGGGCCGGGCCCTCGGGAAAAACTGTTTTTT,CASSLGPGPREKLFF
TRBD2,TRBJ2-1,few,TRBV10-3,TGTGCCATCAGTGCCGGGACTAGCAATGAGCAGTTCTTC,CAISAGTSNEQFF
TRBD1,TRBJ1-2,few,TRBV7-2,TGTGCCAGCAGCTTAAGGGGAGGGTCAGGGGGCACCTATGGCTACACCTTC,CASSLRGGSGGTYGYTF
-,TRBJ1-4,-,TRBV6-1,TGTGCCAGCAGTGAAGAGGGCGCAACTAATGAAAAACTGTTTTTT,CASSEEGATNEKLFF
-,TRBJ2-3,many,TRBV6-1,TGTGCCAGCAGTTCCCAGTTTCTAGGTTACACAGATACGCAGTATTTT,CASSSQFLGYTDTQYF
-,TRBJ1-5,-,TRBV5-1,TGCGCCAGCAGCTTGGGTGCCCAGGGGCAGCCCCAGCATTTT,CASSLGAQGQPQHF
TRBD1,TRBJ2-1,-,TRBV12-3/TRBV12-4,TGTGCCAGCGGAGGGACAGGGCCGCAGTTCTTC,CASGGTGPQFF
TRBD1,TRBJ2-7,-,TRBV10-3,TGTGCCATCAGCAACACAGGGGGCCCCCCCGAGCAGTACTTC,CAISNTGGPPEQYF
TRBD1,TRBJ1-2,many,TRBV7-8,TGTGCCAGCAGCTTACCCTCCCGACGACAGGGTCTGGGTGGCTACACCTTC,CASSLPSRRQGLGGYTF
-,TRBJ1-2,few,TRBV10-3,TGTGCCATCAGTGCCAGGACGGCCTATGGCTACACCTTC,CAISARTAYGYTF
-,TRBJ2-5,-,TRBV7-6,TGTGCCAGCAGCTTAGGACAGATAGAGACCCAGTACTTC,CASSLGQIETQYF
-,TRBJ1-2,many,TRBV7-9,TGTGCCAGCAGCTTAGTTTTGGGGGACTATGGCTACACCTTC,CASSLVLGDYGYTF
TRBD2,TRBJ2-5,-,TRBV27,TGTGCCAGCAGTCCAGAACCGGGACTAGCGGGCCCTAGCCTGTACTTC,CASSPEPGLAGPSLYF
-,TRBJ2-7,many,TRBV7-2,TGTGCCAGCAGCTCACCGGGTACAAACTACGAGCAGTACTTC,CASSSPGTNYEQYF
TRBD2,TRBJ2-1,-,TRBV20-1,TGCAGTGCTCGGGGACTAGTATACAATGAGCAGTTCTTC,CSARGLVYNEQFF
-,TRBJ1-6,few,TRBV4-1,TGCGCCAGCAGCCAAAGATGGCCTAGCTCCTATAATTCACCCCTCCACTTT,CASSQRWPSSYNSPLHF
TRBD1,TRBJ1-5,few,TRBV6-1,TGTGCCAGCACTCCCCAGGGGGACAGCAATCAGCCCCAGCATTTT,CASTPQGDSNQPQHF
-,TRBJ1-2,-,TRBV2,TGTGCCAGCACCTCCGGGGAGTTCTATGGCTACACCTTC,CASTSGEFYGYTF
TRBD2,TRBJ2-1,-,TRBV5-1,TGCGCCAGCAGCCCCGAGCCGGCGGGAGGGCCCTACAATGAGCAGTTCTTC,CASSPEPAGGPYNEQFF
-,TRBJ2-7,-,TRBV29-1,TGCAGCGTTGTACCAGGGGTCAACGAGCAGTACTTC,CSVVPGVNEQYF
-,TRBJ1-4,few,TRBV6-2/TRBV6-3,TGTGCCAGCAGTTCCTCCCCCTACAGAGCAACTAATGAAAAACTGTTTTTT,CASSSSPYRATNEKLFF
-,TRBJ1-6,many,TRBV7-2,TGTGCCAGCAGCTTCCATAATTCACCCCTCCACTTT,CASSFHNSPLHF
-,TRBJ1-5,few,TRBV12-3/TRBV12-4,TGTGCCAGCAGCTTCCGGGACGGAAAACATCAGCCCCAGCATTTT,CASSFRDGKHQPQHF
-,TRBJ2-2,-,TRBV19,TGTGCCAGTATGCCTAGGTCGAACACCGGGGAGCTGTTTTTT,CASMPRSNTGELFF
-,TRBJ2-7,few,TRBV18,TGTGCCAGCTCACCCCCCGGGACATCCTACGAGCAGTACTTC,CASSPPGTSYEQYF
TRBD2,TRBJ2-1,few,TRBV7-9,TGTGCCAGCAGCACCCCCGGGACTAGCGGGGGGGCGGTACAGCAGTTCTTC,CASSTPGTSGGAVQQFF
-,TRBJ1-2,-,TRBV10-3,TGTGCCATCAGTGAGTCGATCAATATCGGGGCTAACTATGGCTACACCTTC,CAISESINIGANYGYTF
TRBD1,TRBJ1-2,many,TRBV7-8,TGTGCCAGCAGCTTATGGGACAGGGATGGTGGCTACACCTTC,CASSLWDRDGGYTF
-,TRBJ2-7,-,TRBV20-1,TGCAGTGCCAGACCAGCGAACAACTACGAGCAGTACTTC,CSARPANNYEQYF
TRBD1,TRBJ1-5,-,TRBV7-6,TGTGCCAGCAGTCCCGCCGCGGGACAGGGCAATCAGCCCCAGCATTTT,CASSPAAGQGNQPQHF
TRBD1,TRBJ1-6,-,TRBV29-1,TGCAGCCCCGCCCGGGACAGAAATTCACCCCTCCACTTT,CSPARDRNSPLHF
-,TRBJ2-5,-,TRBV20-1,TGCAGTGCGAGTACTCGGGGTAAAGAAGAGACCCAGTACTTC,CSASTRGKEETQYF
-,TRBJ2-7,few,TRBV2,TGTGCCAGCAGTGAAGCGGCCAGGGGGGGTTACGAGCAGTACTTC,CASSEAARGGYEQYF
-,TRBJ1-6,-,TRBV10-3,TGTGCCATCGACAGTAAGAATTCACCCCTCCACTTT,CAIDSKNSPLHF
-,TRBJ1-2,few,TRBV6-2/TRBV6-3,TGTGCCAGCAATACAGGGCACTATGGCTACACCTTC,CASNTGHYGYTF
TRBD2,TRBJ2-7,few,TRBV10-3,TGTGCCACCAGGACTAGCGGGCCTTACGAGCAGTACTTC,CATRTSGPYEQYF